The clone carrying this T cell receptor beta chain turned up a few times. No fewer than 6 million PBMCs went into each sample. The data stem from a study of blood T cells in healthy people across ages. Trimming removed 1 base from V and 4 bases from J, with 10 bases in between. This CDR3 region has 14 residues. Germline V gene sequence: CDR1 SGHTA, CDR2 FQGTGA. PCR was performed a second time for about 7 to 11 cycles using a sample-barcoded 5' primer and a J-beta primer mix. TCRdb re-analysed the 5' RACE reads in MiXCR, keeping a single row per CDR3 protein. The profile shows 700,000 or so distinct CDR3 sequences, approximately 40% of them singletons.

Sequenced input: blood. V is TRBV7-3 and J is TRBJ1-2; D call uncertain. This receptor was obtained from an elderly man in good health. CDR3 loop: CASSLSEVSYGYTF. The CDR3 coding sequence is TGTGCCAGCAGCTTAAGTGAAGTTAGCTATGGCTACACCTTC.